A selection of T cell receptor beta chains follows, all from one sample in a study of tumor and adjacent non-tumor tissue in lung cancer. TCRdb reprocessed the multiplex PCR reads via MiXCR and lists one record per CDR3 protein. Of some 100,000 distinct CDR3 sequences in the sample, roughly 80% were seen once. The sequencing sample was made of lung tumor tissue. These receptors all stem from a woman aged 55-70 years with non-small cell lung cancer. Both conserved end residues are part of each CDR3. A D gene is named only where the DNA matches it firmly. Where a row states a size, it is once, few, many or the class of an expanded clone; other rows omit it.

d_call j_call cdr3_length clone_size v_call cdr3_aa cdr3_nt
- TRBJ1-4 13 - TRBV11-2 CPSRLRGAEKLFF TGTCCCAGCAGGCTGCGGGGAGCTGAAAAACTGTTTTTT
TRBD2 TRBJ2-7 15 - TRBV6-6 CASSRQTGGAYEQYF TGTGCCAGTAGTCGTCAGACGGGGGGAGCCTACGAGCAGTACTTC
TRBD2 TRBJ2-1 15 - TRBV30 CTWRRGDSGMTEQFF TGTACCTGGAGAAGAGGGGATAGCGGGATGACTGAGCAGTTCTTC
- TRBJ1-5 15 - TRBV28 CASSLLSWGNQPQHF TGTGCCAGCAGTTTATTGTCATGGGGCAATCAGCCCCAGCATTTT
TRBD1 TRBJ2-2 15 - TRBV5-1 CATSWGQVNTGELFF TGCGCCACCTCTTGGGGACAGGTGAACACCGGGGAGCTGTTTTTT
TRBD1 TRBJ1-2 15 - TRBV12-3/TRBV12-4 CVSSSGTVGNYGYTF TGTGTCAGCAGTTCCGGGACAGTTGGGAACTATGGCTATACCTTC
- TRBJ1-3 16 - TRBV6-6 CTSSYSRIGTGNTIYF TGTACCAGCAGTTACTCTCGGATAGGGACAGGAAACACCATATATTTT
TRBD2 TRBJ2-1 14 - TRBV20-1 CSAPPRGGLKEQFF TGCAGTGCTCCTCCCCGGGGGGGGTTAAAAGAGCAGTTTTTC
- TRBJ2-1 13 - TRBV28 CASSSDGGSPPFF TGTGCCAGCAGCTCGGATGGAGGCTCCCCTCCGTTCTTC
TRBD1 TRBJ2-7 15 many TRBV5-5 CASSGTGTGIYEQYF TGTGCCAGCAGCGGAACCGGGACAGGGATTTACGAGCAGTACTTC
TRBD1 TRBJ1-5 13 - TRBV6-5 CASRGQGDQPQHF TGTGCCAGCAGAGGACAGGGAGATCAGCCCCAGCATTTT
TRBD2 TRBJ2-2 17 - TRBV4-3 CASSTSSSGANTGEMFF TGCGCCAGCAGTACCTCCTCAAGCGGGGCGAACACCGGGGAGATGTTTTTT
- TRBJ2-2 16 - TRBV12-3/TRBV12-4 CANIPRDGSNTGELFF TGTGCCAACATACCGCGGGACGGTTCGAACACCGGGGAGCTGTTTTTT
- TRBJ2-2 14 - TRBV24-1 CATSEDSPTGELFF TGTGCCACCAGTGAGGACAGCCCCACCGGGGAGCTGTTTTTT
- TRBJ2-1 14 few TRBV5-1 CASSLGGPYNEQFF TGCGCCAGCAGCTTGGGTGGCCCCTACAATGAGCAGTTCTTC
- TRBJ1-2 15 - TRBV11-1 CASSFGLGSNYGYTF TGTGCCAGCAGCTTTGGGTTGGGATCTAATTATGGCTACACCTTC
TRBD2 TRBJ2-1 17 once TRBV6-2/TRBV6-3 CAILQIRLAGRHNEQFF TGTGCCATCCTCCAGATTCGACTAGCGGGGAGGCACAATGAGCAGTTCTTC
- TRBJ2-7 14 medium-sized TRBV10-3 CAISERGRDDEQYF TGTGCCATCAGTGAGCGAGGCCGGGACGACGAGCAGTACTTC
- TRBJ2-2 16 many TRBV20-1 CSARGSSRGDSGELFF TGCAGTGCTAGGGGTTCTAGCAGGGGCGACTCCGGGGAGCTGTTTTTT
- TRBJ2-7 12 - TRBV10-3 CASNRGEYEQYF TGTGCCTCTAATCGCGGGGAATATGAGCAGTACTTC
TRBD2 TRBJ2-3 17 - TRBV5-1 CASSRPILAGSTDTQYF TGCGCCAGCAGCAGGCCCATTCTAGCGGGGTCCACAGATACGCAGTATTTT
TRBD2 TRBJ2-1 20 - TRBV12-3/TRBV12-4 CTSGLGPTSGGVGGYNEQFF TGTACCAGCGGTTTGGGTCCCACTAGCGGAGGTGTCGGGGGTTACAATGAGCAGTTCTTC
TRBD1 TRBJ1-1 15 many TRBV4-1 CASSQGQGGFTEAFF TGCGCCAGCAGCCAGGGACAGGGTGGATTCACTGAAGCTTTCTTT
TRBD1 TRBJ1-5 13 - TRBV11-2 CASYRDRGQPQHF TGCGCCAGCTACCGGGACAGGGGTCAACCCCAACATTTT
- TRBJ1-1 13 - TRBV7-6 CASTPRMDTEAFF TGTGCCAGCACCCCGCGTATGGACACTGAAGCTTTCTTT
- TRBJ1-5 15 - TRBV4-1 CVSSQEYGLNQPQHF TGCGTCAGCAGCCAAGAGTATGGGTTAAATCAGCCCCAGCATTTT